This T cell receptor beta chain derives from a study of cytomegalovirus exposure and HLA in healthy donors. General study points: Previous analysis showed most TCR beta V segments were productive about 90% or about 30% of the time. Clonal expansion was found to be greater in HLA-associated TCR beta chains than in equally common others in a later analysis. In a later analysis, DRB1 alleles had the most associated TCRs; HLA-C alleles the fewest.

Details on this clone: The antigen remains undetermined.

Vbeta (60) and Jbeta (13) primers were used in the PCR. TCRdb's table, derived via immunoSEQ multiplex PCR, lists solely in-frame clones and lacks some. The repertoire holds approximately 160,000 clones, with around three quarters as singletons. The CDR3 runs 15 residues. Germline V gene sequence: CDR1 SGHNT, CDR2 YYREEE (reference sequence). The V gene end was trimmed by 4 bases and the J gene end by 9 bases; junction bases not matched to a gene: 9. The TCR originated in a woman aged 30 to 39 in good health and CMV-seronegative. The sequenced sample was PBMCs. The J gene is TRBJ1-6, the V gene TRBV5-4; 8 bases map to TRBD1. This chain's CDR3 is CASSPRDRRVSPLHF. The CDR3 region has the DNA TGTGCCAGCAGCCCCCGGGACAGGAGGGTTTCACCCCTCCACTTT.